These 14 T cell receptor beta chains came from one sample sequenced in a study of cytomegalovirus exposure and HLA in healthy donors. PCR employed 60 Vbeta and 13 Jbeta primers. The protocol was immunoSEQ multiplex PCR, while the TCRdb copy is restricted to in-frame clones and leaves out a portion. The data contain 100,000 to 150,000 clones, roughly 81% of them singletons. Sequenced: PBMCs. Receptor source: a young woman in good health and CMV-seronegative.

This chain connects TRBV5-1 to TRBJ2-1, with 11 nucleotides matching TRBD1. CDR1 is SGHRS and CDR2 is YFSETQ in the germline V gene. The CDR3 runs to 14 residues. Trimming at V came to 3 bases and at J to 9 bases, leaving 5 bases not matched to a gene. CDR3 in DNA: TGCGCCAGCAGCTCCCCCGGGACAGGGGGTGAGCAGTTCTTC. Translated, it gives CASSSPGTGGEQFF.

The chain recombines TRBV7-9 with TRBJ2-7, with D hard to call. Germline V CDR1 and CDR2: SEHNR, FQNEAQ (reference sequence). The CDR3 length is 11 residues. Trimming took off 5 bases at V and 2 bases at J, with 4 bases between the two ends. The CDR3 reads CASSPAYEQYF. The DNA of the CDR3 is TGTGCCAGCAGCCCAGCCTACGAGCAGTACTTC.

The chain carries TRBV11-3 and TRBJ2-5; 9 bases are a match to TRBD1. The CDR3 sequence is 14 residues long. Germline V CDR1 and CDR2: SGHNT, YENEEA. The V segment lost 4 bases and the J segment 4 bases; nucleotides outside the gene matches: 4. In nucleotides, the CDR3 is TGTGCCAGCAGCTCCGCGACAGGGGGAGAGACCCAGTACTTC. As protein: CASSSATGGETQYF.

The chain uses TRBV27 and TRBJ2-1, with D maybe TRBD2 (6 bases). The CDR3 totals 12 residues. V dropped 3 bases and J dropped 9 bases, with 9 bases sitting between them. Looked up from germline, CDR1 is MNHEY and CDR2 is SMNVEV (reference sequence). The CDR3 DNA reads TGTGCCAGCAGTTTGTTCGGGGGTGAGCAGTTCTTC. Its protein product is CASSLFGGEQFF.

The rearrangement links TRBV5-4 to TRBJ1-6; D unresolved. V shed 0 bases and J shed 6 bases, with 10 bases lying between them. Germline V gives CDR1 SGHNT, CDR2 YYREEE (reference sequence). The CDR3 has 15 residues. CDR3 coding DNA: TGTGCCAGCAGCTTGGATCTGGGCCGTAATTCACCCCTCCACTTT. It codes for CASSLDLGRNSPLHF.

V and J are TRBV5-1 and TRBJ2-1, with 10 bases identical to TRBD2. The CDR3 is 16 amino acids. The trim removed 3 bases at V and 0 bases at J, leaving 3 bases unmatched. Looked up from germline, CDR1 is SGHRS and CDR2 is YFSETQ. The CDR3 spells CASSWTSGLSYNEQFF. The CDR3, as DNA: TGCGCCAGCAGCTGGACTAGCGGACTCTCCTACAATGAGCAGTTCTTC.

The V call is TRBV11-2, the J call TRBJ1-5; D not resolved. The CDR3 sequence is 13 residues long. Trimming took off 4 bases at V and 5 bases at J, with 9 bases between the two ends. Per germline, CDR1 SGHAT and CDR2 FQNNGV. CDR3 DNA sequence: TGTGCCAGCAGCTCACAACTAGATCAGCCCCAGCATTTT. This encodes CASSSQLDQPQHF.

V gene TRBV6-5 combines with J gene TRBJ2-5; 8 bases align to TRBD1. The CDR3 loop spans 15 amino acids. The V gene end was trimmed by 4 bases and the J gene end by 6 bases; junction bases not matched to a gene: 10. The V gene's germline CDR1 is MNHEY and CDR2 SVGAGI. For the CDR3, the DNA is TGTGCCAGCAGTTTTGGACAGGGAGGAGGAAAGACCCAGTACTTC. Translating it yields CASSFGQGGGKTQYF.

This chain joins TRBV18 and TRBJ2-5, with 9 bases fitting TRBD1. V lost 3 bases and J lost 3; bases outside the gene matches: 5. There are 15 residues in the CDR3. Germline V gene lookup returns CDR1 KGHSH and CDR2 LQKENI. DNA of the CDR3: TGTGCCAGCTCACCCCGTTGGACAGGGGAAGAGACCCAGTACTTC. Its translation is CASSPRWTGEETQYF.

This chain uses TRBV7-6 with TRBJ2-7, with 11 nucleotides matching TRBD2. The CDR3 runs 14 residues. V gave up 6 bases and J gave up 2 bases; unmatched junction bases: 3. The germline gives CDR1 SGHVS, CDR2 FNYEAQ. The CDR3 region has the DNA TGTGCCAGCAGTTCTAGCGGGAGGCCCTACGAGCAGTACTTC. It specifies CASSSSGRPYEQYF.

This chain uses TRBV2 with TRBJ2-2; D is unclear. The CDR3 is 14 amino acids. V lost 1 base to trimming and J lost 4 bases, with 7 bases between them. CDR1 SNHLY and CDR2 FYNNEI come from the germline V gene. CDR3 DNA: TGTGCCAGCAGTGAAGTTGGCTTCACCGGGGAGCTGTTTTTT. It yields the protein CASSEVGFTGELFF.

The V and J genes are TRBV27 and TRBJ2-1; 7 bases fit TRBD2. The CDR3 totals 14 residues. Trimming took 10 bases from V and 6 from J; bases not matched to a gene: 12. Germline CDR1 is MNHEY and CDR2 is SMNVEV (reference sequence). CDR3 loop: CATGRRPLGNEQFF. CDR3 sequence (DNA): TGTGCCACCGGGAGGCGGCCTCTCGGCAATGAGCAGTTCTTC.

The rearrangement joins TRBV4-3 to TRBJ2-1; the match to TRBD2 covers 7 bases. V was pared by 5 bases and J by 4 bases, with 5 bases of the junction left unmatched. CDR1 and CDR2 from the germline V gene are LGHNA and YSLEER. The CDR3 is made up of 14 amino acids. Written as DNA, the CDR3 is TGCGCCAGCAGCGGCGGGAGCGGGTACAATGAGCAGTTCTTC. Translation: CASSGGSGYNEQFF.

The chain is built from TRBV15 and TRBJ2-5; 9 positions agree with TRBD1. The CDR3 is 15 amino acids. CDR1 and CDR2 from the germline V gene are LNHNV and YYDKDF (reference sequence). With V trimmed by 0 bases and J by 8 bases, 7 bases remained unmatched. CDR3 region: CATSREGTGTLTQYF. The CDR3 DNA follows: TGTGCCACCAGCAGAGAGGGGACAGGGACTTTAACCCAGTACTTC.